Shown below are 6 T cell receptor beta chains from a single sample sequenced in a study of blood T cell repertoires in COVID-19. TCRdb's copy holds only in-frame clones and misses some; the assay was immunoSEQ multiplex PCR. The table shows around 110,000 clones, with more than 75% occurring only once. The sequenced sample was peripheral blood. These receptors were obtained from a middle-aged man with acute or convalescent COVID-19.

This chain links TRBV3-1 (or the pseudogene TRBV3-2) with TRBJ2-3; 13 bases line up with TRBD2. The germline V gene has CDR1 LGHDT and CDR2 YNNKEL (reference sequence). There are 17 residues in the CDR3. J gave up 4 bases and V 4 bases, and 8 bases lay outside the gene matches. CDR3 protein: CASSPGTSGENSDTQYF. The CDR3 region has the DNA TGTGCCAGCAGCCCAGGGACTAGCGGGGAGAATTCAGATACGCAGTATTTT.

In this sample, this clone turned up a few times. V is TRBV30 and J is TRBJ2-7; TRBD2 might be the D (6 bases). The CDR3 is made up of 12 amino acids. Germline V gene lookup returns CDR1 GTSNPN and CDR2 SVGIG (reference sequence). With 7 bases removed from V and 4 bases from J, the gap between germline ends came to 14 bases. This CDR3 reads CASGGSRYEQYF. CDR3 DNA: TGTGCCTCCGGAGGGAGTAGGTACGAGCAGTACTTC.

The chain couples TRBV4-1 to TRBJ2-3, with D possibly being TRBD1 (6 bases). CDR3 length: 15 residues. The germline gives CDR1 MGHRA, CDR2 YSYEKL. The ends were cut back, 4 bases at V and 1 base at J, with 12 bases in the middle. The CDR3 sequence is CASSPSGHGTDTQYF. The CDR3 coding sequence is TGCGCCAGCAGCCCATCGGGACACGGCACAGATACGCAGTATTTT.

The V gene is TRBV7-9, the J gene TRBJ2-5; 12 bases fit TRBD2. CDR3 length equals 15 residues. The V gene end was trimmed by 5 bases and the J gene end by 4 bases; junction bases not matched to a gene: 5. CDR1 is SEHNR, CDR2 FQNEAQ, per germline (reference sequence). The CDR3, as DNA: TGTGCCAGCAGCCCGACTAGCGGGGGATCAGAGACCCAGTACTTC. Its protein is CASSPTSGGSETQYF.

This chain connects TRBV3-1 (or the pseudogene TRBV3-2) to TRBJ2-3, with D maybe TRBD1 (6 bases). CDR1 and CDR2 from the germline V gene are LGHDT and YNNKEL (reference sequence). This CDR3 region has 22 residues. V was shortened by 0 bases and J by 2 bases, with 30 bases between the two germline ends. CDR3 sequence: CASSQDQKGDTYCGWHTDTQYF. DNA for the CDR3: TGTGCCAGCAGCCAAGATCAGAAGGGGGACACGTACTGTGGATGGCACACAGATACGCAGTATTTT.

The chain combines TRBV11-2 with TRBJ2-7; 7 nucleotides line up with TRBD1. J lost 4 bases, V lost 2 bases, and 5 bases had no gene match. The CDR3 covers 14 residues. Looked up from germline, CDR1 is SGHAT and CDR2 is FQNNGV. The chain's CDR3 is CASSLFGTVYEQYF. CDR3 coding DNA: TGTGCCAGCAGCTTATTCGGGACAGTATACGAGCAGTACTTC.